This T cell receptor beta chain was recovered during a study of shared clonotypes between healthy human individuals. V was trimmed by 5 bases and J by 1 base, leaving 6 bases between them. The germline gives CDR1 LNHDA, CDR2 SQIVND (reference sequence). The length of the CDR3 is 13 residues. At the deep level, the assay was run. Sequencing was performed with immunoSEQ multiplex PCR; in TCRdb, only in-frame clones are kept and a portion is missing. Of more than 550,000 clones listed, about nine tenths are singletons. The chain joins TRBV19 to TRBJ1-3; D gene ambiguous. Sequenced sample: memory CD8+ T cells from PBMCs. Subset indicated: CD45RO+ cells pooled with CCR7-negative TemRA cells. This TCR came from a man between 18 and 35 years old in good health. Some clones in this sample may be carry-over from other donors' samples. In nucleotides, the CDR3 is TGTGCCAGTAGTGAGGGTTCTGGAAACACCATATATTTT. Residues: CASSEGSGNTIYF.